The 9 T cell receptor beta chains in this list originate from one sample, sequenced in a study of CXCR3-negative and CXCR3-positive naive CD8 T cells. All TRB cDNA libraries came from 5' RACE performed with UMI labels. TCRdb re-called the 5' RACE reads; every CDR3 protein appears as one record, without DNA. Its listing shows about 62,000 distinct CDR3 sequences. Sequenced sample: naive CXCR3- CD8+ T cells from blood. Stated subset: CD45RO-CCR7+CD27+CD95- naive CD8+ T cells lacking CXCR3 (TNR3-). Source of these receptors: a human donor in good health. Some clones in this sample may be carry-over from other donors' samples.

The V call is TRBV7-2, the J call TRBJ2-7; there is no DNA to check the TCRdb D call of TRBD2. The CDR3 sequence is 15 residues long. Germline V gene sequence: CDR1 SGHTA, CDR2 FQGNSA. The CDR3 region is CASSETSGGWYEQYF.

The genes are TRBV7-9 and TRBJ2-5; TCRdb outputs TRBD1, but without DNA this stays unchecked. CDR1 and CDR2 from the germline V gene are SEHNR and FQNEAQ (reference sequence). CDR3 length equals 14 residues. The CDR3 sequence: CASSPTDSQETQYF.

The J gene is TRBJ1-1, the V gene TRBV15; no DNA is available, so the TRBD1 call from TCRdb remains unchecked. This CDR3 has 14 residues. The V gene's germline CDR1 is LNHNV and CDR2 YYDKDF (reference sequence). The CDR3 sequence is CATSNGQKWTEAFF.

CDR3: CASSHLGQGGNQPQHF. The chain has TRBV13 and TRBJ1-5; the D gene TCRdb calls, TRBD1, cannot be checked with no DNA. CDR3 size: 16 residues. From germline, CDR1 is PRHDT and CDR2 FYEKMQ (reference sequence).

The chain is built from TRBV29-1 and TRBJ1-2; without DNA, the TCRdb call of TRBD1 cannot be checked. CDR3 size: 13 residues. CDR1 is SQVTM and CDR2 is ANQGSEA in the germline V gene. The CDR3 is CSVVTDGEYGYTF.

The V and J genes are TRBV3-1 and TRBJ2-7; the D call of TRBD2 rests on TCRdb alone, since no DNA is present to check it. The CDR3 sequence is 14 residues long. Germline V gives CDR1 LGHDT, CDR2 YNNKEL (reference sequence). The CDR3 region is CASSVFREYYEQYF.

The genes are TRBV9 and TRBJ2-7; TCRdb picks TRBD1, but there is no DNA to check that call. CDR3 length: 13 amino acids. Per germline, CDR1 SGDLS and CDR2 YYNGEE. The CDR3 region is CASSAPGYYEQYF.

The CDR3 sequence is CASKSGSGELFF. This chain connects TRBV27 to TRBJ2-2; TCRdb's D call of TRBD2 is untestable without DNA. Germline V lookup: CDR1 MNHEY, CDR2 SMNVEV (reference sequence). The CDR3 is made up of 12 amino acids.

The rearrangement links TRBV6-1 to TRBJ2-1; without DNA, the TCRdb call of TRBD2 cannot be checked. Per the germline V gene, CDR1 is MNHNS and CDR2 is SASEGT. This CDR3 has 15 amino acids. Here the CDR3 reads CASRGLRLAGLEQFF.